This TCR beta chain is drawn from a study of vaccination effects on CD4 cells after COVID-19. Overall study results and limits: In healthy vaccinees, only 1 of 255 vaccine-induced clones cross-reacted with common cold coronaviruses.

On this clone: Its target is not known.

Sequenced by immunoSEQ multiplex PCR; TCRdb stores in-frame clones only, minus some. In the table there are tens of thousands of clones, approximately 70% of which are singletons. Unmatched junction bases numbered 5, after V lost 2 bases and J lost 2 bases. This CDR3 contains 15 residues. Per germline, CDR1 KGHSH and CDR2 LQKENI. Expansion with viral peptide pools was applied to antigen-specific CD4+ T cells by the ViraFEST assay prior to sequencing. The authors isolated CD4+ T cells after roughly eleven days of culture. The study found no prior SARS-CoV-2 infection in the vaccine recipients, who tested negative for nucleocapsid antibodies.

The material was CD4+ T cells from PBMCs cultured with HCoV-OC43 spike peptides, obtained before COVID-19 vaccination. The subset is: HCoV-OC43 spike overlapping peptide pool stimulation. The TCR comes from a human donor who received a COVID-19 vaccine. The chain uses TRBV18 and TRBJ2-5; TRBD1 matches 7 bases. The CDR3 nucleotides read TGTGCCAGCTCACCAAACAGGGGTCTGCAAGAGACCCAGTACTTC. This encodes CASSPNRGLQETQYF. The complete variable domain, with remaining parts taken from reference TRBV18 and TRBJ2-5, reads NAGVMQNPRHLVRRRGQEARLRCSPMKGHSHVYWYRQLPEEGLKFMVYLQKENIIDESGMPKERFSAEFPKEGPSILRIQQVVRGDSAAYFCASSPNRGLQETQYFGPGTRLLVL.